A single sample is the source of the 8 T cell receptor beta chains below, sequenced in a study of blood T cell repertoires in COVID-19. Profiling relied on immunoSEQ multiplex PCR, and the TCRdb table lists in-frame clones only, not all of them. The sample carries 250,000 to 300,000 clones, roughly 90% recorded once. What was sequenced was peripheral blood. These receptors were collected from a woman between 25 and 40 years old with COVID-19, enrolled during active disease.

J is TRBJ2-1 and V is TRBV12-5; 13 bases line up with TRBD2. There are 15 residues in the CDR3. V was clipped by 5 bases and J by 9 bases; unmatched bases: 7. Germline CDR1 is LGHNT and CDR2 is FRNRAP. The CDR3 loop is CASGGTSGNRGEQFF. The CDR3 DNA reads TGTGCTAGTGGTGGGACTAGCGGGAATCGGGGTGAGCAGTTCTTC.

This clone was seen a few times. The V call is TRBV3-1 (or the pseudogene TRBV3-2), the J call TRBJ1-4; D is undetermined. The CDR3 totals 12 residues. Trimming stripped 5 bases from V and 5 bases from J, with 6 bases between. Germline V gene sequence: CDR1 LGHDT, CDR2 YNNKEL (reference sequence). CDR3 DNA: TGTGCCAGCAGCTACGGGAATGAAAAACTGTTTTTT. It encodes CASSYGNEKLFF.

This rearrangement joins TRBV29-1 to TRBJ1-1, with 7 bases aligning to TRBD1. Germline CDR1 reads SQVTM; CDR2 reads ANQGSEA. J gave up 4 bases and V 1 base, and 6 bases lay outside the gene matches. The CDR3 totals 14 residues. Here the CDR3 reads CSVEGIHRGTEAFF. The CDR3 DNA is TGCAGCGTTGAAGGTATCCACAGGGGCACTGAAGCTTTCTTT.

The chain recombines TRBV4-1 with TRBJ2-7, with 13 bases that match TRBD2. The germline V gene encodes CDR1 MGHRA and CDR2 YSYEKL. The ends lost 3 bases at V and 7 bases at J; junction bases unmatched: 9. The CDR3 runs 16 residues. CDR3 DNA sequence: TGCGCCAGCAGCCACAGTGGACTAGCGGGAGTAAGTGAGCAGTACTTC. Its protein product is CASSHSGLAGVSEQYF.

In its sample, this clone was seen once. CDR3 nucleotides: TGTGCCAGCAGCCCTGGAGGGTCTAGCGGGAGCTACGAGCAGTACTTC. Amino acid sequence: CASSPGGSSGSYEQYF. V and J are TRBV5-4 and TRBJ2-7; 10 bases are shared with TRBD2. Trimming removed 4 bases from V and 3 bases from J; junction bases left unmatched: 10. Germline CDR1 is SGHNT and CDR2 is YYREEE (reference sequence). The CDR3 is made up of 16 amino acids.

V usage is TRBV24-1 and J usage is TRBJ1-1; D possibly corresponds to TRBD1 (6 bases). The CDR3 totals 14 residues. The germline CDR1 and CDR2 sequences are KGHDR and SFDVKD. Trimming pared 4 bases from V and 4 bases from J, leaving 12 bases between. CDR3 region: CATSDTDRSTEAFF. Written as DNA, the CDR3 is TGTGCCACCAGTGACACAGACAGGAGCACTGAAGCTTTCTTT.

This clone has a handful of counts. This chain connects TRBV3-1 (or the pseudogene TRBV3-2) to TRBJ2-1, with D perhaps TRBD2 (6 bases). Per germline, CDR1 LGHDT and CDR2 YNNKEL (reference sequence). The CDR3 sequence is 17 residues long. V lost 0 bases and J lost 5, with 17 bases in between. DNA for the CDR3: TGTGCCAGCAGCCAAGATCTGGCCACGGGACTGAACAATGAGCAGTTCTTC. This gives the protein CASSQDLATGLNNEQFF.

The V gene is TRBV29-1, the J gene TRBJ2-3; a weak D match, TRBD2 (6 bases). Germline lookup yields CDR1 SQVTM and CDR2 ANQGSEA. CDR3 length: 15 residues. V lost 4 bases to trimming and J lost 1 base, with 15 bases between them. CDR3 sequence: CSVVVAGTRTDTQYF. In nucleotides, the CDR3 is TGCAGCGTTGTAGTGGCCGGGACTCGCACAGATACGCAGTATTTT.